The 22 T cell receptor beta chains below all came from one sample that was sequenced in a study of post-analysis software for immune sequencing data. General study results and limits: Elevated frequency relative to controls characterized several TRBV segments in patients, TRBV5-6, TRBV5-1 and TRBV20-1 among them.

No antigen is known for these receptors. Unique molecular identifiers were built into the TCR beta cDNA libraries. TCRdb reanalysed the PCR reads using MiXCR and keeps one entry per CDR3 protein. The sample shows 650,000 to 900,000 distinct CDR3 sequences, roughly 46% of them seen only once. The sequencing input was blood. The receptors here all came from a girl aged 5-17 years with multiple sclerosis.

This clonotype has just a few counts. CDR3 DNA sequence: TGTGCCACCAGCAGAGATTTAATAGACTCGGGGCCCTTCGGCGTTCAGCCCCAGCATTTT. Protein: CATSRDLIDSGPFGVQPQHF. V usage is TRBV15 and J usage is TRBJ1-5, with D possibly being TRBD1 (5 bases). The CDR3 has 20 amino acids. V lost 0 bases and J 6 bases, leaving 27 bases between the germline ends. The germline gives CDR1 LNHNV, CDR2 YYDKDF (reference sequence).

This clonotype was recorded only once. The genes are TRBV20-1 and TRBJ2-3, with D possibly being TRBD2 (6 bases). With 4 bases removed from V and 6 bases from J, the gap between germline ends came to 20 bases. The CDR3 length is 15 residues. Germline V lookup: CDR1 DFQATT, CDR2 SNEGSKA (reference sequence). This chain's CDR3 is CSATITSPTRDTQYF. The CDR3 region has the DNA TGCAGTGCTACTATCACTAGCCCGACTAGGGATACGCAGTATTTT.

The rearrangement uses TRBV7-2 and TRBJ2-3; 9 bases map to TRBD1. V shed 1 base and J 4 bases; nucleotides not matched to a gene: 3. The CDR3 loop spans 15 amino acids. Germline V gene lookup returns CDR1 SGHTA and CDR2 FQGNSA. Here the CDR3 DNA reads TGTGCCAGCAGCTTAGACAGGGGGCCTGCAGATACGCAGTATTTT. It specifies CASSLDRGPADTQYF.

This clonotype was seen just once. This chain uses TRBV14 with TRBJ2-7; possibly TRBD1 for D (6 bases). This CDR3 is 15 amino acids long. Germline assignment: CDR1 SGHDN and CDR2 FVKESK. V dropped 0 bases and J dropped 3 bases, with 12 bases sitting between them. CDR3 DNA: TGTGCCAGCAGCCAAGATTCCGGCAGGGGCTACGAGCAGTACTTC. Residues: CASSQDSGRGYEQYF.

The chain joins TRBV12-3 or TRBV12-4 to TRBJ1-2; D is unresolved. The V gene lost 2 bases and the J gene lost 8 bases, with 9 bases spanning the gap. CDR3 length equals 12 residues. CDR3 nucleotide sequence: TGTGCCAGCAGTTTATTAGGCTGGGGCTACACCTTC. This encodes CASSLLGWGYTF.

There are a few counts of this clonotype. The rearrangement joins TRBV7-8 to TRBJ2-2; TRBD1 matches 9 bases. V lost 6 bases and J lost 3; bases outside the gene matches: 5. This CDR3 has 15 amino acids. Germline-derived CDR1 and CDR2 are SGHVS and FQNEAQ. The CDR3 nucleotides are TGTGCCAGCAGAATAACAGGGGGCTACACCGGGGAGCTGTTTTTT. This encodes CASRITGGYTGELFF. Full variable domain (missing parts from reference TRBV7-8 and TRBJ2-2): GAGVSQSPRYKVAKRGQDVALRCDPISGHVSLFWYQQALGQGPEFLTYFQNEAQLDKSGLPSDRFFAERPEGSVSTLKIQRTQQEDSAVYLCASRITGGYTGELFFGEGSRLTVL.

This clonotype was observed a few times. This chain joins TRBV28 and TRBJ2-4; D is undetermined. The DNA end lines up better with TRBJ2-7; the J call may be wrong. The CDR3 is 11 residues long. CDR1 and CDR2 from the germline V gene are MDHEN and SYDVKM. The CDR3 reads CASSLISEQYF. CDR3 DNA sequence: TGTGCCAGCAGTTTGATTTCCGAGCAGTACTTC.

This chain connects TRBV2 to TRBJ2-1; D is possibly TRBD1 or TRBD2 (5 bases each). CDR1 and CDR2 from the germline V gene are SNHLY and FYNNEI. CDR3 size: 13 residues. V shed 7 bases and J shed 9 bases, with 16 bases lying between them. CDR3 region: CASKMGPGGEQFF. The CDR3 DNA is TGTGCCAGCAAGATGGGTCCTGGGGGTGAGCAGTTCTTC. Full variable domain (missing parts from reference TRBV2 and TRBJ2-1): EPEVTQTPSHQVTQMGQEVILRCVPISNHLYFYWYRQILGQKVEFLVSFYNNEISEKSEIFDDQFSVERPDGSNFTLKIRSTKLEDSAMYFCASKMGPGGEQFFGPGTRLTVL.

This chain links TRBV20-1 with TRBJ2-7; TRBD1 matches 9 bases. Germline-derived CDR1 and CDR2 are DFQATT and SNEGSKA (reference sequence). This CDR3 contains 15 residues. Trimming removed 6 bases from V and 3 bases from J; junction bases left unmatched: 12. The CDR3 DNA is TGCAGTGCCCTTCCGGGGGACAGGGTGTTCTACGAGCAGTACTTC. It translates to CSALPGDRVFYEQYF.

CDR3 sequence: CASSLREGISTDTQYF. The DNA for the CDR3 is TGCGCCAGCAGCTTGAGGGAGGGTATCAGCACAGATACGCAGTATTTT. The chain recombines TRBV5-1 with TRBJ2-3; TRBD2 matches at 7 bases. Germline V gene sequence: CDR1 SGHRS, CDR2 YFSETQ. The CDR3 loop spans 16 amino acids. J lost 0 bases, V lost 1 base, and 5 bases had no gene match. The full variable domain, rest sourced from reference TRBV5-1 and TRBJ2-3, is KAGVTQTPRYLIKTRGQQVTLSCSPISGHRSVSWYQQTPGQGLQFLFEYFSETQRNKGNFPGRFSGRQFSNSRSEMNVSTLELGDSALYLCASSLREGISTDTQYFGPGTRLTVL.

The chain is built from TRBV13 and TRBJ2-5; tentative D call: TRBD2 (6 bases). The assigned J gene may be wrong: the sequence end matches TRBJ2-7 better. Per the germline V gene, CDR1 is PRHDT and CDR2 is FYEKMQ (reference sequence). The length of the CDR3 is 14 residues. CDR3 sequence: CASSLRGRPYEQYF. The CDR3 DNA is TGTGCCAGCAGCTTGCGGGGCAGACCCTACGAGCAGTACTTC.

V and J are TRBV7-9 and TRBJ1-2, with TRBD1 identical over 7 bases. Unmatched junction bases numbered 9, after V lost 4 bases and J lost 4 bases. In germline, CDR1 is SEHNR, CDR2 FQNEAQ (reference sequence). The CDR3 loop spans 15 amino acids. This CDR3 is CASSSGTALLYGYTF. CDR3 DNA: TGTGCCAGCAGCTCCGGGACAGCGTTGCTCTATGGCTACACCTTC. The whole variable domain, filled in from reference TRBV7-9 and TRBJ1-2, reads DTGVSQNPRHKITKRGQNVTFRCDPISEHNRLYWYRQTLGQGPEFLTYFQNEAQLEKSRLLSDRFSAERPKGSFSTLEIQRTEQGDSAMYLCASSSGTALLYGYTFGSGTRLTVV.

The chain's CDR3 is CATSVRQANTQYF. The DNA for the CDR3 is TGTGCCACCAGTGTTCGTCAGGCAAATACGCAGTATTTT. This chain connects TRBV24-1 to TRBJ2-3, with unresolved D. The CDR3 is 13 amino acids. The germline V and J ends were trimmed by 5 bases and 7 bases, with 12 bases remaining between them. Germline lookup yields CDR1 KGHDR and CDR2 SFDVKD.

The chain joins TRBV7-9 to TRBJ2-5; D not resolved. The germline V and J ends were trimmed by 5 bases and 0 bases, with 7 bases remaining between them. CDR3 length equals 13 residues. Germline CDR1 is SEHNR and CDR2 is FQNEAQ (reference sequence). The CDR3 loop is CASSLHNQETQYF. The CDR3 DNA sequence: TGTGCCAGCAGCCTACATAACCAAGAGACCCAGTACTTC.

This clonotype was recorded a few times. The chain recombines TRBV27 with TRBJ2-7; D is undetermined. V was clipped by 5 bases and J by 2 bases, with 13 bases between them. The CDR3 covers 14 residues. Looked up from germline, CDR1 is MNHEY and CDR2 is SMNVEV (reference sequence). As DNA, the CDR3 is TGTGCCAGCAGTCCGATTAGTGGGCCCTACGAGCAGTACTTC. Amino acids: CASSPISGPYEQYF.

This clonotype was counted at least ten times. The chain joins TRBV6-6 to TRBJ1-2, with a weak D call TRBD1 (5 bases). Germline loops: CDR1 MNHNY, CDR2 SVGAGI (reference sequence). The CDR3 is made up of 14 amino acids. Trimming removed 3 bases at V and 3 bases at J, with 11 bases between. The CDR3 DNA sequence: TGTGCCAGCAGTTATGGGACCCGGGACTATGGCTACACCTTC. This gives the protein CASSYGTRDYGYTF.

This clonotype was seen only a few times. The V and J genes are TRBV20-1 and TRBJ1-1; D is unresolved. Germline lookup yields CDR1 DFQATT and CDR2 SNEGSKA (reference sequence). V lost 1 base and J lost 1, with 13 bases in between. The length of the CDR3 is 15 residues. The CDR3 loop reads CSARGVGVGNTEAFF. DNA for the CDR3: TGCAGTGCTAGAGGTGTCGGTGTTGGGAACACTGAAGCTTTCTTT.

This CDR3 is CATSTKFTDTQYF. CDR3 DNA: TGTGCCACATCAACAAAATTCACAGATACGCAGTATTTT. This rearrangement joins TRBV6-5 to TRBJ2-3; no firm D call. The germline V and J ends were trimmed by 10 bases and 2 bases, with 13 bases remaining between them. The length of the CDR3 is 13 residues. Germline lookup yields CDR1 MNHEY and CDR2 SVGAGI.

The chain links TRBV20-1 to TRBJ2-2, with TRBD1 matching over 12 bases. The V gene's germline CDR1 is DFQATT and CDR2 SNEGSKA (reference sequence). V lost 6 bases, J lost 4 bases, and 3 bases stayed unmatched. CDR3 length: 14 amino acids. DNA of the CDR3: TGCAGTGCCTGGGGACAGGGGGCCACCGGGGAGCTGTTTTTT. Residues: CSAWGQGATGELFF.

The V call is TRBV29-1, the J call TRBJ2-1, with D hard to call. V was cut by 3 bases and J by 4 bases, with 13 bases left in between. CDR3 length: 14 residues. CDR1 is SQVTM and CDR2 is ANQGSEA in the germline V gene. The chain's CDR3 is CSVETWAVYNEQFF. The CDR3 DNA follows: TGCAGCGTTGAGACTTGGGCGGTATACAATGAGCAGTTCTTC.

CDR3 region: CASSLEDRYGYTF. CDR3 coding DNA: TGTGCCAGCAGCTTAGAGGACCGCTATGGCTACACCTTC. V and J are TRBV7-9 and TRBJ1-2, with D unclear. Germline CDR1 SEHNR, CDR2 FQNEAQ (reference sequence). The CDR3 sequence is 13 residues long. V was cut by 1 base and J by 4 bases, with 7 bases left in between.

This clonotype was detected a few times. CDR3 coding DNA: TGTGCCAGCAGTGACCGGGTAATTAACACTGAAGCTTTCTTT. Encoded protein: CASSDRVINTEAFF. The V gene is TRBV6-4, the J gene TRBJ1-1; D unresolved. In germline, CDR1 is MRHNA, CDR2 SNTAGT. The CDR3 runs to 14 residues. V lost 2 bases to trimming and J lost 2 bases, with 9 bases between them.